Listed here are 29 T cell receptor beta chains from one sample, sequenced in a study of low-dose radiotherapy and immunotherapy resistance in tumors. Time point of the sample: before trial treatment. Both TCRalpha and TCRbeta chains were reverse transcribed with V-gene-specific primers. TCRs were put through approximately 20 PCR cycles of amplification with Phusion. A constant-region primer and the V-primer adapter served as the primer pair. MiXCR was run by TCRdb on the reads, yielding one entry per CDR3 protein. This table has 64,000 or so distinct CDR3 sequences, about a third appearing once. The sequencing here drew on PBMCs, taken before treatment. These receptors originate from a female donor with ovarian cancer.

V and J are TRBV2 and TRBJ2-4; D gene unclear. The CDR3 length is 17 residues. In germline, CDR1 is SNHLY, CDR2 FYNNEI. V gave up 6 bases and J gave up 0 bases, with 18 bases separating them. In DNA, the CDR3 is TGTGCCAGCAGCCCGGTCCCCAGCCGAGTAGCCAAAAACATTCAGTACTTC. Translation gives CASSPVPSRVAKNIQYF.

In this sample, this clonotype turned up many times. Here the CDR3 reads CASSGGDTQYF. The CDR3 nucleotides are TGTGCCAGTTCCGGCGGGGATACGCAGTATTTT. The chain recombines TRBV19 with TRBJ2-3; perhaps TRBD2 as D (5 bases). V was shortened by 8 bases and J by 6 bases, with 9 bases between the two germline ends. The CDR3 contains 11 residues. Germline lookup yields CDR1 LNHDA and CDR2 SQIVND (reference sequence). The whole variable domain, remainder taken from reference TRBV19 and TRBJ2-3, is DGGITQSPKYLFRKEGQNVTLSCEQNLNHDAMYWYRQDPGQGLRLIYYSQIVNDFQKGDIAEGYSVSREKKESFPLTVTSAQKNPTAFYLCASSGGDTQYFGPGTRLTVL.

This clonotype has at least ten counts. CDR3 DNA sequence: TGTGCCAGCAGTTTACGCTCCGGGGGGGCCGTTGCCTACGAGCAGTACTTC. Its translation: CASSLRSGGAVAYEQYF. The chain carries TRBV28 and TRBJ2-7; 8 nucleotides align to TRBD2. With 2 bases clipped from V and 2 bases from J, the junction kept 11 bases outside the gene matches. Germline V gives CDR1 MDHEN, CDR2 SYDVKM. The CDR3 extends over 17 amino acids.

This clonotype was detected ten times or more. The chain has TRBV11-3 and TRBJ2-1; D may be TRBD1 or TRBD2 (6 bases each). Trimming took 5 bases from V and 4 from J, leaving 21 bases between them. Germline CDR1 SGHNT, CDR2 YENEEA. There are 17 residues in the CDR3. The CDR3 loop reads CASSPRDSGGRYNEQFF. The CDR3 coding sequence is TGTGCCAGCAGCCCACGGGATAGTGGGGGGCGGTACAATGAGCAGTTCTTC.

Of note for this clonotype: Since a much larger clone is just one base distant, this may be a read error. CDR3 protein: CASSLAGGYNEQYF. The DNA for the CDR3 is TGTGCCAGCAGCTTAGCAGGCGGGTACAATGAGCAGTACTTC. The V call is TRBV11-1, the J call TRBJ2-7; possible D gene TRBD2, 5 bases. CDR3 length: 14 amino acids. V was cut by 0 bases and J by 7 bases, with 13 bases left in between. The germline CDR1 and CDR2 sequences are SGHAT and FQDESV (reference sequence). Together with reference TRBV11-1 and TRBJ2-7, the CDR3 gives the full variable domain: EAEVAQSPRYKITEKSQAVAFWCDPISGHATLYWYRQILGQGPELLVQFQDESVVDDSQLPKDRFSAERLKGVDSTLKIQPAELGDSAMYLCASSLAGGYNEQYFGPGTRLTVT.

The chain is built from TRBV28 and TRBJ1-4, with D unresolved. Germline V lookup: CDR1 MDHEN, CDR2 SYDVKM. V lost 2 bases to trimming and J lost 8 bases, with 3 bases between them. The CDR3 extends over 11 amino acids. The DNA of the CDR3 is TGTGCCAGCAGTTTACGGGAAAAACTGTTTTTT. Its protein product is CASSLREKLFF. The variable domain in full, completed from reference TRBV28 and TRBJ1-4, reads DVKVTQSSRYLVKRTGEKVFLECVQDMDHENMFWYRQDPGLGLRLIYFSYDVKMKEKGDIPEGYSVSREKKERFSLILESASTNQTSMYLCASSLREKLFFGSGTQLSVL.

This clonotype appeared many times. This chain joins TRBV7-9 and TRBJ1-1; D possibly corresponds to TRBD1 (6 bases). The V end lost 3 bases, the J end lost 0 bases, and 11 bases lay between the germline ends. The germline V gene encodes CDR1 SEHNR and CDR2 FQNEAQ (reference sequence). This CDR3 spans 15 amino acids. CDR3 nucleotides: TGTGCCAGCAGCTTCTTGGACAGATTGAACACTGAAGCTTTCTTT. This gives the protein CASSFLDRLNTEAFF.

On this clonotype itself: A far larger clone is a single base away, which makes a read error likely. The J gene is TRBJ2-7, the V gene TRBV6-6, with TRBD1 matching over 9 bases. The germline gives CDR1 MNHNY, CDR2 SVGAGI (reference sequence). Trimming at V came to 2 bases and at J to 0 bases, leaving 2 bases not matched to a gene. The CDR3 loop spans 15 amino acids. CDR3 sequence reads: CASSYPGQGSYEQYF. The CDR3 DNA sequence: TGTGCCAGCAGTTACCCGGGACAGGGCTCCTACGAGCAGTACTTC.

This clonotype was detected ten times or more. The V and J genes are TRBV7-8 and TRBJ2-7, with a weak D call TRBD1 (6 bases). The CDR3 covers 13 residues. The germline V gene encodes CDR1 SGHVS and CDR2 FQNEAQ. The germline V and J ends were trimmed by 8 bases and 2 bases, with 13 bases remaining between them. Written as DNA, the CDR3 is TGTGCCAGCGGGAGACAGGAAACCTACGAGCAGTACTTC. The encoded protein is CASGRQETYEQYF.

On this clonotype itself: The CDR3 does not close with the conserved phenylalanine or tryptophan, likely indicating a read error. The chain employs TRBV9 and TRBJ1-2; the D is unclear. Per germline, CDR1 SGDLS and CDR2 YYNGEE. Trimming removed 0 bases at V and 5 bases at J, with 14 bases between. The CDR3 runs to 15 residues. CDR3 sequence reads: CASSVVADGGYGYTC. In nucleotides, the CDR3 is TGTGCCAGCAGCGTAGTCGCGGACGGCGGATATGGCTACACCTGC.

This clonotype has ten or more counts. CDR3 protein: CASSSSNAAIEPEQFF. In DNA, the CDR3 is TGTGCCAGCAGCTCCTCTAATGCTGCTATCGAACCTGAGCAGTTCTTC. J is TRBJ2-1 and V is TRBV11-3; D uncertain. From germline, CDR1 is SGHNT and CDR2 YENEEA. Trimming stripped 4 bases from V and 9 bases from J, with 22 bases between. This CDR3 has 16 residues.

This clonotype was seen repeatedly, ten times or more. The V call is TRBV12-3 or TRBV12-4, the J call TRBJ2-3, with 9 positions matching TRBD1. CDR3 length equals 14 residues. After removal of 7 bases from V and 4 bases from J, the junction contained 6 bases not matched to a gene. CDR3 residues: CASTNTGGPDTQYF. CDR3 DNA: TGTGCCAGCACTAACACAGGGGGCCCAGATACGCAGTATTTT.

The chain recombines TRBV28 with TRBJ2-3, with 12 bases identical to TRBD2. The CDR3 totals 16 residues. V was pared by 4 bases and J by 6 bases, with 8 bases of the junction left unmatched. Germline-derived CDR1 and CDR2 are MDHEN and SYDVKM. Written as DNA, the CDR3 is TGTGCCAGCAGTTCGCCGACTAGCGGGAGCTTTGATACGCAGTATTTT. Residues: CASSSPTSGSFDTQYF.

The chain links TRBV30 to TRBJ2-3, with 7 positions matching TRBD2. Germline assignment: CDR1 GTSNPN and CDR2 SVGIG (reference sequence). The junction had 11 bases not matched to a gene; V was cut back by 0 bases and J by 8 bases. This CDR3 has 15 residues. CDR3 DNA: TGTGCCTGGAGTGTTTCTAGCGGAGGACGGGCTACGCAGTATTTT. Its protein is CAWSVSSGGRATQYF.

Note on this clonotype: It differs at one base from a far larger clone, so likely a read error. This sequence joins TRBV5-3 and TRBJ2-1, with 8 bases lining up with TRBD2. TRBV5-3 is designated an ORF whose function remains uncertain. This CDR3 has 15 amino acids. The CDR3 bases are TGTGCCAGCAGCTTAGTTGGACTAGCACTCAATGAGCAGTTCTTC. As protein: CASSLVGLALNEQFF.

This clonotype appeared many times. The chain employs TRBV7-2 and TRBJ2-1; 9 bases match TRBD2. Germline V gene sequence: CDR1 SGHTA, CDR2 FQGNSA. V gave up 5 bases and J gave up 2 bases; unmatched junction bases: 4. There are 15 residues in the CDR3. CDR3 nucleotide sequence: TGTGCCAGCAGCCTGACTAGCGGTCCCTACAATGAGCAGTTCTTC. Amino acids: CASSLTSGPYNEQFF.

This clonotype showed up many times. The chain has TRBV30 and TRBJ1-5; perhaps TRBD1 as D (5 bases). Trimming took 1 base from V and 6 from J, leaving 13 bases between them. CDR3 length: 14 residues. CDR1 GTSNPN and CDR2 SVGIG come from the germline V gene (reference sequence). DNA for the CDR3: TGTGCCTGGAGTGCTCAGGGTCTGAGTCAGCCCCAGCATTTT. Translated: CAWSAQGLSQPQHF.

Many counts were recorded for this clonotype. The rearrangement links TRBV5-6 to TRBJ1-4, with D unresolved. This CDR3 contains 14 residues. Germline assignment: CDR1 SGHDT and CDR2 YYEEEE. V lost 1 base, J lost 1 base, and 5 bases lay in between. The CDR3 reads CASSLWETNEKLFF. CDR3 sequence (DNA): TGTGCCAGCAGCTTGTGGGAAACTAATGAAAAACTGTTTTTT.

This clonotype showed up many times. This chain uses TRBV19 with TRBJ1-2; 10 bases line up with TRBD1. Germline lookup yields CDR1 LNHDA and CDR2 SQIVND (reference sequence). This CDR3 has 16 amino acids. Unmatched junction bases numbered 8, after V lost 5 bases and J lost 2 bases. The CDR3 here is CASSPLSTGGNYGYTF. The CDR3 bases are TGTGCCAGTAGTCCCCTATCGACAGGGGGCAACTATGGCTACACCTTC.

The chain couples TRBV28 to TRBJ2-1, with 11 bases lining up with TRBD2. Germline V lookup: CDR1 MDHEN, CDR2 SYDVKM. This CDR3 spans 16 amino acids. After removal of 6 bases from V and 2 bases from J, the junction contained 6 bases not matched to a gene. The CDR3 spells CASSQLAGATYNEQFF. DNA of the CDR3: TGTGCCAGCAGCCAACTAGCGGGAGCGACCTACAATGAGCAGTTCTTC.

This chain links TRBV19 with TRBJ1-1; D remains unclear. Trimming pared 5 bases from V and 2 bases from J, leaving 15 bases between. The CDR3 is 15 residues long. Germline CDR1 is LNHDA and CDR2 is SQIVND (reference sequence). The CDR3 spells CASSYSGEKNTEAFF. The DNA of the CDR3 is TGTGCCAGTAGTTACTCTGGGGAGAAAAACACTGAAGCTTTCTTT.

This clonotype was seen ten or more times. This sequence joins TRBV6-2 or TRBV6-3 and TRBJ2-5, with D possibly TRBD1 on 5 matching bases. Germline V gene lookup returns CDR1 MNHEY and CDR2 SVGEGT. Between the trimmed V and J ends, which lost 0 bases and 2 bases, there was a span of 25 bases. The CDR3 consists of 20 residues. The CDR3 sequence: CASSYSQPMGLGLVQETQYF. The CDR3 nucleotides read TGTGCCAGCAGTTACTCCCAACCGATGGGGCTGGGTTTGGTGCAAGAGACCCAGTACTTC.

This clonotype was observed many times. V is TRBV13 and J is TRBJ2-7; D ambiguous. Germline-derived CDR1 and CDR2 are PRHDT and FYEKMQ (reference sequence). The CDR3 is made up of 13 amino acids. The V and J ends lost 0 bases and 2 bases respectively, with 5 bases between them. The CDR3 region is CASSLGSTYEQYF. The DNA of the CDR3 is TGTGCCAGCAGCTTAGGTTCTACCTACGAGCAGTACTTC.

In this sample, this clonotype turned up many times. V is TRBV6-6 and J is TRBJ1-1, with D uncertain. The ends were cut back, 4 bases at V and 1 base at J, with 10 bases in the middle. The CDR3 runs to 14 residues. The germline gives CDR1 MNHNY, CDR2 SVGAGI (reference sequence). The CDR3 region has the DNA TGTGCCAGCAGTTTGACGGAGACGAACACTGAAGCTTTCTTT. It translates to CASSLTETNTEAFF.

This sequence joins TRBV5-4 and TRBJ1-2; tentative D call: TRBD1 (6 bases). This CDR3 has 15 residues. Trimming pared 4 bases from V and 7 bases from J, leaving 20 bases between. Germline V gene sequence: CDR1 SGHNT, CDR2 YYREEE (reference sequence). The CDR3 region is CASSAWTEPEGGYTF. The CDR3 coding sequence is TGTGCCAGCAGCGCCTGGACAGAACCAGAGGGTGGCTACACCTTC.

This clonotype was recorded many times. This rearrangement joins TRBV12-3 or TRBV12-4 to TRBJ2-3, with TRBD1 identical over 7 bases. After removal of 2 bases from V and 2 bases from J, the junction contained 7 bases not matched to a gene. This CDR3 comprises 16 residues. The CDR3 DNA reads TGTGCCAGCAGTTTAACTACAGGGGCAGTCACAGATACGCAGTATTTT. Amino acid sequence: CASSLTTGAVTDTQYF.

This clonotype occurred many times. This sequence joins TRBV19 and TRBJ2-6; TRBD2 is a possible D gene (6 bases). The CDR3 totals 18 residues. Per germline, CDR1 LNHDA and CDR2 SQIVND (reference sequence). The V gene lost 7 bases and the J gene lost 0 bases, with 19 bases spanning the gap. The CDR3 region has the DNA TGTGCCAGTATTGAGTCCGCGGGGCGGCCCTCTGGGGCCAACGTCCTGACTTTC. It yields the protein CASIESAGRPSGANVLTF.

This clonotype was recorded many times. The V and J genes are TRBV24-1 and TRBJ2-1; a weak D match, TRBD2 (6 bases). This CDR3 is 15 amino acids long. V was pared by 3 bases and J by 4 bases, with 12 bases between. CDR1 is KGHDR, CDR2 SFDVKD, per germline. The DNA of the CDR3 is TGTGCCACCAGTGATACTAGCACTTTATACAATGAGCAGTTCTTC. Translated: CATSDTSTLYNEQFF.

This clonotype was recorded at least ten times. The rearrangement links TRBV7-8 to TRBJ2-2; D gene ambiguous. The germline V gene encodes CDR1 SGHVS and CDR2 FQNEAQ. The CDR3 has 16 amino acids. Trimming cost V 3 bases and J 2 bases, with 13 bases left between them. DNA of the CDR3: TGTGCCAGCAGCTTTGTAAGGCTATCCAACACCGGGGAGCTGTTTTTT. Its protein product is CASSFVRLSNTGELFF. Based on the CDR3 plus reference TRBV7-8 and TRBJ2-2, the full variable domain is GAGVSQSPRYKVAKRGQDVALRCDPISGHVSLFWYQQALGQGPEFLTYFQNEAQLDKSGLPSDRFFAERPEGSVSTLKIQRTQQEDSAVYLCASSFVRLSNTGELFFGEGSRLTVL.